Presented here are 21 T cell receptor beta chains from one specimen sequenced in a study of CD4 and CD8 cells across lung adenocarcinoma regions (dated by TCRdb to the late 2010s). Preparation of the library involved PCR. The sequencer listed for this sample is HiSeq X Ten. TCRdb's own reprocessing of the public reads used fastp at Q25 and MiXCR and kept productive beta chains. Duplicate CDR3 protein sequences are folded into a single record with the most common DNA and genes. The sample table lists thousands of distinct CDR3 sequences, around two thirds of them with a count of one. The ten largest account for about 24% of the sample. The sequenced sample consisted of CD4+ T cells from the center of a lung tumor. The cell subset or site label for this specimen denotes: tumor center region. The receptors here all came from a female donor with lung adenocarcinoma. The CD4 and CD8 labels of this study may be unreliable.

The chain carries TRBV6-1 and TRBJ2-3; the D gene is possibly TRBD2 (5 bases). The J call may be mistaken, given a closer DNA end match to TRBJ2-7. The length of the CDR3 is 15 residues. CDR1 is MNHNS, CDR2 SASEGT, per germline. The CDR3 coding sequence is TGTGCCAGGGGTGACGCGGCGGGTGACACAGATACGCAGTACTTC. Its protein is CARGDAAGDTDTQYF.

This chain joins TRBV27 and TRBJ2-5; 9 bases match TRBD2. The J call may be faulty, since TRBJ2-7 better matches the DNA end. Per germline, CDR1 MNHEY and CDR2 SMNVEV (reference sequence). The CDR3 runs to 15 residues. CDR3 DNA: TGTGCCAGCAGGCCCCACAGCGGGGGGACCTACGAGCAGTACTTC. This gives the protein CASRPHSGGTYEQYF.

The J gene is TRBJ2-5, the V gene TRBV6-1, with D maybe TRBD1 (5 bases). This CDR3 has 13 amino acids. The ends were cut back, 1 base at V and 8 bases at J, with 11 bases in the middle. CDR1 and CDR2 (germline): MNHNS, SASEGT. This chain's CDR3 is CASSEGSGITQYF. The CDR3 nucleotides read TGTGCCAGCAGTGAAGGGTCAGGGATAACCCAGTACTTC.

CDR3 bases: TGTGCCAGCAGCTTCGGAGATACGCAGTATTTT. It is translated as CASSFGDTQYF. The rearrangement joins TRBV11-2 to TRBJ2-3, with no clear D. Germline V gene lookup returns CDR1 SGHAT and CDR2 FQNNGV. V gave up 3 bases and J gave up 5 bases, with 3 bases separating them. CDR3 length: 11 amino acids.

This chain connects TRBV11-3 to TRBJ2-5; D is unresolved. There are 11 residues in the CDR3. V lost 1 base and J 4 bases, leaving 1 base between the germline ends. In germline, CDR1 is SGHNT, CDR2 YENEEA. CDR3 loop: CASSLGETQYF. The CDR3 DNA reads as TGTGCCAGCAGCTTAGGAGAGACCCAGTACTTC.

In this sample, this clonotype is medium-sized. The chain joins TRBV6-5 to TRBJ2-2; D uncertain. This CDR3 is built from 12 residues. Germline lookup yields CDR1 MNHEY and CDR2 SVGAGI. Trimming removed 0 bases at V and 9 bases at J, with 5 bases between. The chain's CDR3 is CASSYSPRELFF. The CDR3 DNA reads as TGTGCCAGCAGTTACTCACCTAGGGAGCTGTTTTTT.

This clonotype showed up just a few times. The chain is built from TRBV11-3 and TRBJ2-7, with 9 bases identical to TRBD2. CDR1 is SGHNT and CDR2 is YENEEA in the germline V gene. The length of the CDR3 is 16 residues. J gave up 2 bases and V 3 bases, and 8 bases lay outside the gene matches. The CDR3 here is CASSFGGGRDPYEQYF. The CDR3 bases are TGTGCCAGCAGCTTTGGCGGCGGGAGGGACCCCTACGAGCAGTACTTC.

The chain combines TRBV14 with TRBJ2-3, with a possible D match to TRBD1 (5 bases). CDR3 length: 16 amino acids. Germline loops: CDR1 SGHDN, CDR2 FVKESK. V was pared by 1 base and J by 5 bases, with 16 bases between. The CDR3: CASSQGTIQRGDTQYF. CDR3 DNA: TGTGCCAGCAGCCAAGGCACCATTCAAAGGGGAGATACGCAGTATTTT. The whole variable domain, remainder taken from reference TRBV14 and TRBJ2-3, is EAGVTQFPSHSVIEKGQTVTLRCDPISGHDNLYWYRRVMGKEIKFLLHFVKESKQDESGMPNNRFLAERTGGTYSTLKVQPAELEDSGVYFCASSQGTIQRGDTQYFGPGTRLTVL.

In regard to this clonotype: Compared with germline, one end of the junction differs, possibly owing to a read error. The CDR3 DNA follows: TGCGCGGGCAGTGGGATAGTCGACCCAGAGACCCAGTATTTC. Translation gives CAGSGIVDPETQYF. The rearrangement uses TRBV10-2 and TRBJ2-5; D ambiguous. This CDR3 has 14 residues. The V gene's germline CDR1 is WSHSY and CDR2 SAAADI.

The CDR3 is CASSPTGTGEETQYF. CDR3 in DNA: TGTGCCAGCAGTCCAACCGGGACAGGGGAAGAGACCCAGTACTTC. The chain recombines TRBV6-4 with TRBJ2-1; TRBD1 aligns across 10 bases. The better agreement between TRBJ2-5 and the DNA end casts doubt on the J call. Germline-derived CDR1 and CDR2 are MRHNA and SNTAGT. The CDR3 covers 15 residues.

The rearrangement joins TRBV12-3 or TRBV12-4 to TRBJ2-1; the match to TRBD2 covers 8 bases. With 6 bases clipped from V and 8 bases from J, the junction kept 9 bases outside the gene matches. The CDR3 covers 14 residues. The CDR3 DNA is TGTGCCAGCAGGTTGAGCGGGAGTAACCATGAGCAGTTCTTC. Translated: CASRLSGSNHEQFF.

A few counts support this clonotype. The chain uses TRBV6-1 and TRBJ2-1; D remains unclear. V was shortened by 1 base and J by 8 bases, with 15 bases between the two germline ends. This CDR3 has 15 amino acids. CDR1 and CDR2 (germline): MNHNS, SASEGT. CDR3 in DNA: TGTGCCAGCAGTGAAGAAACTGTTAGTTGGGATGAGCAGTTCTTC. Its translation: CASSEETVSWDEQFF.

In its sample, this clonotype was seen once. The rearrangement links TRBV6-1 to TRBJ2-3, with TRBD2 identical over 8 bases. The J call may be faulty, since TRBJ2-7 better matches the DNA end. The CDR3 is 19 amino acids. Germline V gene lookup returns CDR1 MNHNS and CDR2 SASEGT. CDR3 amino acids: CASSSGAGGGRLSPDTQYF. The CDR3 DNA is TGTGCCAGCAGTAGTGGGGCGGGCGGGGGGCGTCTGAGCCCAGATACGCAGTACTTC.

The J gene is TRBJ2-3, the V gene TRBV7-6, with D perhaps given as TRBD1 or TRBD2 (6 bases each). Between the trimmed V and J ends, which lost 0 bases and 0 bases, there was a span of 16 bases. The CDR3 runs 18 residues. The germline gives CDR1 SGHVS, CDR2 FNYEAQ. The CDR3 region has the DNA TGTGCCAGCAGCTTAGCGGAGGGACATCGCATTAGCACAGATACGCAGTATTTT. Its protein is CASSLAEGHRISTDTQYF.

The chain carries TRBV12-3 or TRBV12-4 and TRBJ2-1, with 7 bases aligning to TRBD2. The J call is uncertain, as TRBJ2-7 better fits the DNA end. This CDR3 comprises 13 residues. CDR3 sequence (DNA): TGTGCCAGCAGTTCTAGCGGCTCCTACGAGCAGTACTTC. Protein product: CASSSSGSYEQYF.

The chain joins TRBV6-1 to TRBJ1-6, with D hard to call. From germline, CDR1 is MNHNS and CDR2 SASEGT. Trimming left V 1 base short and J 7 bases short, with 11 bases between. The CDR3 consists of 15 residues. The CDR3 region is CASSEGGALNSPLHF. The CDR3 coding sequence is TGTGCCAGCAGTGAAGGGGGAGCTCTGAATTCACCCCTCCACTTT.

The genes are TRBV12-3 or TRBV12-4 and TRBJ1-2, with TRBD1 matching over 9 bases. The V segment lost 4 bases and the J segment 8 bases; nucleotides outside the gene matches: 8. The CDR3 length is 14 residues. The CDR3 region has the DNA TGTGCCAGCAGTTCGGGGACAGGGAATGGCGGCTACACCTTC. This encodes CASSSGTGNGGYTF.

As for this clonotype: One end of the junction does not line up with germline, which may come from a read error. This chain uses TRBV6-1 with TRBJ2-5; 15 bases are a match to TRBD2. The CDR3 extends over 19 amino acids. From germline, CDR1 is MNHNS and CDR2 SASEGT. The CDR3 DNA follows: TGTGCCAGCAGTAGTGGGACTAGCGGGGGGCCTCTGAGCCCAGAGACGCAGTATTTC. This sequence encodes CASSSGTSGGPLSPETQYF.

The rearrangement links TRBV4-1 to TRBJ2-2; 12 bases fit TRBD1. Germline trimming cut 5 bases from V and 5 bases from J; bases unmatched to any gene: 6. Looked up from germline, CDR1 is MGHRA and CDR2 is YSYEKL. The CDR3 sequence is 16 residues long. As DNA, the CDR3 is TGCGCCAGCAGCGGCGGGACAGGGGGCCGAACCGGGGAGCTGTTTTTT. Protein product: CASSGGTGGRTGELFF.

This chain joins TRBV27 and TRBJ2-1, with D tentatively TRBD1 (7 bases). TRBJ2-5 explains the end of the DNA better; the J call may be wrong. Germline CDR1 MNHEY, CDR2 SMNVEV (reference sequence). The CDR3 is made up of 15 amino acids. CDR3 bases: TGTGCCAGCAGGCGGGGACAGTTGTACCAAGAGACCCAGTACTTC. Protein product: CASRRGQLYQETQYF.

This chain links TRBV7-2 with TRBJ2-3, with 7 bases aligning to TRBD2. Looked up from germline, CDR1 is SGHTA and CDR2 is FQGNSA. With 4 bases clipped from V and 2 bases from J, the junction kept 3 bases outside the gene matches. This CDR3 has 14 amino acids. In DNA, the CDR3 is TGTGCCAGCAGCTGGGGGGGATCCACAGATACGCAGTATTTT. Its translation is CASSWGGSTDTQYF.